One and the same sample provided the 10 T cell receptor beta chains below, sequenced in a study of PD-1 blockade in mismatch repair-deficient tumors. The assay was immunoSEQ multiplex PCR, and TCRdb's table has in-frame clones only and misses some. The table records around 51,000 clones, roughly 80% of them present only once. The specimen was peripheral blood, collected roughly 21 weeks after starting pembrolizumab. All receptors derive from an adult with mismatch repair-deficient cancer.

CDR3 region: CASSFSGLASEQYF. CDR3 DNA sequence: TGTGCCAGCAGCTTCTCGGGACTAGCTTCCGAGCAGTACTTC. The V and J genes are TRBV11-3 and TRBJ2-7; 9 bases match TRBD2. The CDR3 runs to 14 residues. V dropped 3 bases and J dropped 6; count of bases not matched to a gene: 6. Germline CDR1 SGHNT, CDR2 YENEEA.

For the CDR3, the DNA is TGTGCCAGCAGTGAACCGACAGACTACCAAGAGACCCAGTACTTC. It encodes CASSEPTDYQETQYF. The rearrangement uses TRBV6-1 and TRBJ2-5; maybe TRBD1 (5 bases). This CDR3 has 15 amino acids. The germline CDR1 and CDR2 sequences are MNHNS and SASEGT. Deletions cut 2 bases from V and 0 bases from J, with 10 bases between.

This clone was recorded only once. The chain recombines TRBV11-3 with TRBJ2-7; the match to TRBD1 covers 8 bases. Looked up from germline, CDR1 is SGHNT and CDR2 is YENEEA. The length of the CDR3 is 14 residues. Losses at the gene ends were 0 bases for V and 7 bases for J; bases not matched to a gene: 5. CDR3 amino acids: CASSLEDRVDEQYF. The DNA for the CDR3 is TGTGCCAGCAGCTTAGAGGACAGGGTGGATGAGCAGTACTTC.

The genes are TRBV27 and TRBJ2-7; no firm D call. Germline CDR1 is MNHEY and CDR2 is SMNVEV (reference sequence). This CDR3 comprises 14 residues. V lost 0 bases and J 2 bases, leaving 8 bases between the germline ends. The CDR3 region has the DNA TGTGCCAGCAGTTTATCCAGGTTCACCTACGAGCAGTACTTC. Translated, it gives CASSLSRFTYEQYF.

The DNA for the CDR3 is TGTGCCAGCAGCTTAAGCCAGGGGGATACGCAGTATTTT. Its protein product is CASSLSQGDTQYF. The chain has TRBV7-3 and TRBJ2-3, with TRBD1 as a possible D gene (6 bases). The CDR3 spans 13 residues. Germline V gene lookup returns CDR1 SGHTA and CDR2 FQGTGA. The V end was cut by 1 base, the J end by 6 bases, with 8 bases between.

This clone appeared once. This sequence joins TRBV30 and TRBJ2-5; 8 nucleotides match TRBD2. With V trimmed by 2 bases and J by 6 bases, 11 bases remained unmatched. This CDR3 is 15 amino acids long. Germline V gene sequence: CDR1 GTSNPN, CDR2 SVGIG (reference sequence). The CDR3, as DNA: TGTGCCTGGAGTCCAAGCGGGAGTTTCGTAAAGACCCAGTACTTC. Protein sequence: CAWSPSGSFVKTQYF. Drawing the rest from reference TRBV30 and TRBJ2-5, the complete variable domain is SQTIHQWPATLVQPVGSPLSLECTVEGTSNPNLYWYRQAAGRGLQLLFYSVGIGQISSEVPQNLSASRPQDRQFILSSKKLLLSDSGFYLCAWSPSGSFVKTQYFGPGTRLLVL.

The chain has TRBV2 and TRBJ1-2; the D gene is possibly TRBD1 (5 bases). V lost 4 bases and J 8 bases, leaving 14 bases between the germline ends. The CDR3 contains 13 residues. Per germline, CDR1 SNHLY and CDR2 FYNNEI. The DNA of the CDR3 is TGTGCCAGCAGTGTTAGGGGCCCGGGAGGCTACACCTTC. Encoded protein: CASSVRGPGGYTF. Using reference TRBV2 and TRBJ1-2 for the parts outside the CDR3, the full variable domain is EPEVTQTPSHQVTQMGQEVILRCVPISNHLYFYWYRQILGQKVEFLVSFYNNEISEKSEIFDDQFSVERPDGSNFTLKIRSTKLEDSAMYFCASSVRGPGGYTFGSGTRLTVV.

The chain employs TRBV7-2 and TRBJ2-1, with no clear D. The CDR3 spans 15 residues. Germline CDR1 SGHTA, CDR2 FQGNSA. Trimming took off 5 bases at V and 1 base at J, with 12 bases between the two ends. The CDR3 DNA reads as TGTGCCAGCAGCCCCGACCCTAGGTCCTACAATGAGCAGTTCTTC. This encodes CASSPDPRSYNEQFF.

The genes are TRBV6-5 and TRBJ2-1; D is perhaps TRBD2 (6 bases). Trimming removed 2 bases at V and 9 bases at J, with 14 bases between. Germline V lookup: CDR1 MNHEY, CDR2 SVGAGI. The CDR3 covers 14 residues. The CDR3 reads CASSYGVTRAEQFF. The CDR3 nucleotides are TGTGCCAGCAGTTACGGAGTGACTAGGGCTGAGCAGTTCTTC.

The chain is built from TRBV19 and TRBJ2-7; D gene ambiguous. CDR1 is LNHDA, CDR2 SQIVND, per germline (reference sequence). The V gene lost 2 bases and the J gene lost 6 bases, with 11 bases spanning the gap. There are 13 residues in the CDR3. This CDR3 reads CASSINREGEQYF. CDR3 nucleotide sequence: TGTGCCAGTAGTATAAATAGGGAAGGCGAGCAGTACTTC.